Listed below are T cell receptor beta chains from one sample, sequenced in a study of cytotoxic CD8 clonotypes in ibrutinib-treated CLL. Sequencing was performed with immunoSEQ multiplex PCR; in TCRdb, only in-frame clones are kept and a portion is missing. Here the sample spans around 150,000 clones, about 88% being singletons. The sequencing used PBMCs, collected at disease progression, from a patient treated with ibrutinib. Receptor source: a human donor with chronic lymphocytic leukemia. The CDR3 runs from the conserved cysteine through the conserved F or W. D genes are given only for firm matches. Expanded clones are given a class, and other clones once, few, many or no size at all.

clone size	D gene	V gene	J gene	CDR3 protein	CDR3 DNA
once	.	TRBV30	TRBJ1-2	CAWSAHTDYGYTF	TGTGCCTGGAGTGCACATACCGACTATGGCTACACCTTC
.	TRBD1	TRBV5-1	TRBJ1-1	CASSLAGGMNTEAFF	TGCGCCAGCAGCTTGGCAGGGGGAATGAACACTGAAGCTTTCTTT
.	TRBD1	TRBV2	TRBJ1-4	CASTRTGGKAGREKLFF	TGTGCCAGCACCCGGACAGGGGGAAAAGCGGGTAGGGAAAAACTGTTTTTT
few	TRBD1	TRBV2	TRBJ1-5	CASTTGVSNQPQHF	TGTGCCAGTACGACAGGGGTGAGCAATCAGCCCCAGCATTTT
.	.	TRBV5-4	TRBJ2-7	CASSLSGSEYEQYF	TGTGCCAGCAGCTTGAGTGGGAGTGAGTACGAGCAGTACTTC
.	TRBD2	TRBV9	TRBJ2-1	CASSPQTSVSYNEQFF	TGTGCCAGCAGCCCGCAGACTAGCGTGTCCTACAATGAGCAGTTCTTC
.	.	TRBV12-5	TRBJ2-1	CASGFSTGSSYNEQFF	TGTGCTAGTGGTTTTAGTACAGGGAGCTCCTACAATGAGCAGTTCTTC
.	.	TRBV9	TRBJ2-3	CASSVTADTQYF	TGTGCCAGCAGCGTAACAGCCGATACGCAGTATTTT
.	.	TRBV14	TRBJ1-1	CASSHLSEAFF	TGTGCCAGCAGCCACCTGAGTGAAGCTTTCTTT
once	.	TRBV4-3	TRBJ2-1	CASSQDGGRYNEQFF	TGCGCCAGCAGCCAAGATGGAGGCAGGTACAATGAGCAGTTCTTC
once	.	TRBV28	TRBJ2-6	CASSIRQAILTGANVLTF	TGTGCCAGCAGTATCCGACAGGCAATCTTGACTGGGGCCAACGTCCTGACTTTC
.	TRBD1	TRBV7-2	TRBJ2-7	CASSDRDRFYEQYF	TGTGCCAGCAGCGACCGGGACAGGTTCTACGAGCAGTACTTC
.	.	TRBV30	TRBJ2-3	CAWSVDTTTQYF	TGTGCCTGGAGTGTAGACACGACTACGCAGTATTTT
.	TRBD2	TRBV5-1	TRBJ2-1	CASSHTRGRDEQFF	TGCGCCAGCAGCCACACGCGGGGGAGGGATGAGCAGTTCTTC
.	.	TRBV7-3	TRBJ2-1	CASSLHGKSSYNEQFF	TGTGCCAGCAGCTTACACGGGAAAAGCTCCTACAATGAGCAGTTCTTC
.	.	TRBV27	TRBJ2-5	CASSFPRGGETQYF	TGTGCCAGCAGTTTCCCCAGGGGCGGGGAGACCCAGTACTTC
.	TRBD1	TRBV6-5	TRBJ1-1	CASRQQGLRAFF	TGTGCCAGCAGACAACAGGGGCTTAGGGCTTTCTTT
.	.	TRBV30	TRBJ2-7	CAWSVGGWDEQYF	TGTGCCTGGAGTGTCGGGGGTTGGGACGAGCAGTACTTC
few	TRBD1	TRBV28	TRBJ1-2	CASSTGTGYGYTF	TGTGCCAGCAGTACGGGGACAGGGTATGGCTACACCTTC
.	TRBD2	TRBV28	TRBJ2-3	CASSSSGSGRDTQYF	TGTGCCAGCAGTTCTAGCGGGAGCGGTAGAGATACGCAGTATTTT
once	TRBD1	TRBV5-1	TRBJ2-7	CASSLARDRTYEQYF	TGCGCCAGCAGCTTGGCCCGGGACAGGACCTACGAGCAGTACTTC
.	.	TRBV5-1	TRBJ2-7	CASSVSSAYYEQYF	TGCGCCAGCAGCGTGAGTAGCGCTTACTACGAGCAGTACTTC
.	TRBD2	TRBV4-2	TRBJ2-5	CASSQGLADHLTQYF	TGTGCCAGCAGCCAAGGACTAGCCGACCATTTGACCCAGTACTTC
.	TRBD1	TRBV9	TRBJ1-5	CASRIPTGQGYDQPQHF	TGTGCCAGCAGGATACCAACCGGACAGGGGTACGATCAGCCCCAGCATTTT
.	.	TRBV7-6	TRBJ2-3	CASSLAPNTDTQYF	TGTGCCAGCAGCTTAGCTCCGAACACAGATACGCAGTATTTT
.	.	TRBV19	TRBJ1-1	CASSEGIGTEAFF	TGTGCCAGTAGTGAGGGGATTGGCACTGAAGCTTTCTTT
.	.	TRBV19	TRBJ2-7	CASSIRAEQYF	TGTGCCAGTAGTATCCGGGCGGAGCAGTACTTC
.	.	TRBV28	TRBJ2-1	CASSPPDGSSYNEQFF	TGTGCCAGCAGTCCCCCGGACGGGAGCTCCTACAATGAGCAGTTCTTC
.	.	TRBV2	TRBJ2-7	CATSKSAYEDEQYF	TGTGCCACTTCAAAGTCAGCTTATGAGGACGAGCAGTACTTC
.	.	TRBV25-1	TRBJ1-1	CASSELRGRVF	TGTGCCAGCAGTGAATTAAGGGGCCGGGTGTTT
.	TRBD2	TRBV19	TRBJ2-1	CASSIGSGRSVYNEQFF	TGTGCCAGTAGTATAGGCAGCGGGAGGTCCGTCTACAATGAGCAGTTCTTC
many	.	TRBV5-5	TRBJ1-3	CASSLTQGYSSGNTIYF	TGTGCCAGCAGCTTGACTCAGGGGTACAGCTCTGGAAACACCATATATTTT
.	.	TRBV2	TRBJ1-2	CASSATGNGDYGYTF	TGTGCCAGCAGTGCAACAGGGAATGGGGACTATGGCTACACCTTC
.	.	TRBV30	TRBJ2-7	CAWTRLGLTYEQYF	TGTGCCTGGACGAGATTGGGACTTACCTACGAGCAGTACTTC
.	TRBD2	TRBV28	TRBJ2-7	CASSGLAGVWNLGEQYF	TGTGCCAGCAGTGGACTAGCGGGAGTGTGGAATTTGGGCGAGCAGTACTTC
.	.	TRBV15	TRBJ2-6	CATSRVLETGANVLTF	TGTGCCACCAGCAGAGTACTAGAGACTGGGGCCAACGTCCTGACTTTC
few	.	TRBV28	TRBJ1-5	CASSLYSGLMDQPQHF	TGTGCCAGCAGTTTATACTCAGGGCTGATGGATCAGCCCCAGCATTTT
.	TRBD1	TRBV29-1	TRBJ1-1	CSGGGNTEAFF	TGCAGCGGAGGGGGCAACACTGAAGCTTTCTTT
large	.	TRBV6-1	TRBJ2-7	CASSEAAGDSAYEQYF	TGTGCCAGCAGTGAAGCTGCAGGGGATTCTGCCTACGAGCAGTACTTC
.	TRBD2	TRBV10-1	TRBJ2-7	CASSEASGLYEQYF	TGCGCCAGCAGTGAAGCTAGCGGCTTATACGAGCAGTACTTC
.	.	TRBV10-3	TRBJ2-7	CAISDGGLNTYEQYF	TGTGCCATCAGTGATGGGGGGTTGAACACCTACGAGCAGTACTTC
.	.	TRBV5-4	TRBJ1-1	CASSLFSTEAFF	TGTGCCAGCAGCCTCTTTTCTACTGAAGCTTTCTTT
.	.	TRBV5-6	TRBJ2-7	CASGGARVGYEQYF	TGTGCCAGCGGCGGGGCCAGGGTAGGATACGAGCAGTACTTC
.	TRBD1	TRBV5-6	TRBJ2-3	CASSPLGQGTDTQYF	TGTGCCAGCAGCCCGTTGGGACAGGGCACAGATACGCAGTATTTT
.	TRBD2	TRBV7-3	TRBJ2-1	CASSSQAGGFNEQFF	TGTGCCAGCAGCTCGCAGGCGGGAGGGTTCAATGAGCAGTTCTTC
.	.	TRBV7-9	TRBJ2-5	CASTQDARTQYF	TGTGCCAGTACCCAGGATGCACGAACCCAGTACTTC